The rows below give T cell receptor beta chains drawn from one sample of a study of regulatory T cells in long-lasting Graves disease. A single record per CDR3 protein comes from TCRdb applying MiXCR to the multiplex PCR reads. The sample gives 200,000 to 250,000 distinct CDR3 sequences, 20% to 25% of which show up once; approximately 15% is in the top ten. This specimen was peripheral blood mononuclear cells (PBMCs), taken at new diagnosis, from a patient treated with antithyroid drugs. These receptors all stem from a female donor with Graves disease. CDR3s include the opening cysteine and the closing phenylalanine or tryptophan. D genes are given only for firm matches. Expanded clones are given a class, and other clones once, few, many or no size at all.

size: .; D: TRBD1; J: TRBJ2-6; V: TRBV20-1; DNA: TGCAGTGCTAGAGACAATACAGGGGGCGGGGCCAACGTCCTGACTTTC; CDR3: CSARDNTGGGANVLTF
size: many; D: TRBD2; J: TRBJ2-1; V: TRBV7-2; DNA: TGTGCCAGCAGCTTAGCGGGAGCGGGGGGAACGTCTGTTGAGCAGTTCTTC; CDR3: CASSLAGAGGTSVEQFF
size: many; D: .; J: TRBJ2-3; V: TRBV20-1; DNA: TGCAGTGCGAAGACACGGCGGGGAAGCACAGATACGCAGTATTTT; CDR3: CSAKTRRGSTDTQYF
size: many; D: .; J: TRBJ2-5; V: TRBV28; DNA: TGTGCCAGCAACCCGCGGGGAGAGACCCAGTACTTC; CDR3: CASNPRGETQYF
size: few; D: .; J: TRBJ2-1; V: TRBV9; DNA: TGTGCCAGCAGCGTAGGGGTGGGGCGGTCGCGGAATGAGCAGTTCTTC; CDR3: CASSVGVGRSRNEQFF
size: many; D: .; J: TRBJ1-1; V: TRBV20-1; DNA: TGCAGTGCACCTCAAGGACAGAACCGTAAAGTAAACACTGAAGCTTTCTTT; CDR3: CSAPQGQNRKVNTEAFF
size: many; D: TRBD2; J: TRBJ2-7; V: TRBV7-2; DNA: TGTGCCAGCAGCCCGCACAGCGGGAGTTCCTACGAGCAGTACTTC; CDR3: CASSPHSGSSYEQYF
size: few; D: .; J: TRBJ1-6; V: TRBV28; DNA: TGTGCCAGCAGTTCCGGGACCGGGAGGAGGGCCCTCCACTTT; CDR3: CASSSGTGRRALHF
size: .; D: TRBD1; J: TRBJ1-3; V: TRBV7-9; DNA: TGTGCCAGCAGCCCCAAAACGGGACAGGGTGGAAACACCATATATTTT; CDR3: CASSPKTGQGGNTIYF
size: few; D: TRBD2; J: TRBJ2-3; V: TRBV30; DNA: TGTGCCTGGACGAATGGACTAGGCACAGATACGCATTATTTT; CDR3: CAWTNGLGTDTHYF
size: many; D: .; J: TRBJ2-7; V: TRBV4-1; DNA: TGCGCCAGCAGCCTAACGATTGGGATGGCCTACGAGCAGTACTTC; CDR3: CASSLTIGMAYEQYF
size: many; D: .; J: TRBJ2-2; V: TRBV6-1; DNA: TGTGCCAGCCAAACGGGGGGGGAGCTGTTTTTT; CDR3: CASQTGGELFF
size: many; D: .; J: TRBJ1-2; V: TRBV5-1; DNA: TGCGCCAGCAGCTTGGCCGCAGACTATGGCTACACCTTC; CDR3: CASSLAADYGYTF
size: many; D: .; J: TRBJ2-5; V: TRBV7-9; DNA: TGTGCCAGCAGCTTAGTGGACGGGGGAAGCCAAGAGACCCAGTACTTC; CDR3: CASSLVDGGSQETQYF
size: many; D: .; J: TRBJ2-2; V: TRBV27; DNA: TGTGCCAGCAGCGTCAGGAAGAACACCGGGGAGCTGTTTTTT; CDR3: CASSVRKNTGELFF
size: many; D: .; J: TRBJ2-5; V: TRBV5-4; DNA: TGTGCCAGCAGCCCTAGGGGGGGGGAGACCCAGTACTTC; CDR3: CASSPRGGETQYF
size: many; D: .; J: TRBJ2-7; V: TRBV6-1; DNA: TGTGCCAGCAGTCGGACACGCCTGGGAGCCGCCTACGAGCAGTACTTC; CDR3: CASSRTRLGAAYEQYF
size: many; D: .; J: TRBJ2-1; V: TRBV6-1; DNA: TGTGCCAGCAGAAGACACCTCTCCTACAATGAGCAGTTCTTC; CDR3: CASRRHLSYNEQFF
size: few; D: .; J: TRBJ1-2; V: TRBV6-1; DNA: TGTGCCAGCAGCTCTACAGTAATTGGCTACACCTTC; CDR3: CASSSTVIGYTF
size: many; D: .; J: TRBJ1-4; V: TRBV2; DNA: TGTGCCACTTTCGACAGGCCTGGGGAAAAACTGTTTTTT; CDR3: CATFDRPGEKLFF
size: few; D: .; J: TRBJ2-3; V: TRBV19; DNA: TGTGCCAGTAGTAAAAACCCCCCCGAAATTCCAGATACGCAGTATTTT; CDR3: CASSKNPPEIPDTQYF
size: .; D: .; J: TRBJ1-2; V: TRBV6-5; DNA: TGTGCCAGCAGTTACGCCGCGGGGGGGGCGGGAGGCTACACCTTC; CDR3: CASSYAAGGAGGYTF
size: .; D: TRBD1; J: TRBJ2-7; V: TRBV2; DNA: TGTGCCAGCAGTGAGAACAGGGACAGGGGGCTCGAGCAGTACTTC; CDR3: CASSENRDRGLEQYF
size: many; D: .; J: TRBJ2-5; V: TRBV12-3/TRBV12-4; DNA: TGTGCCAGCAGTTTACAGGGTTTAGGAGAGACCCAGTACTTC; CDR3: CASSLQGLGETQYF
size: few; D: .; J: TRBJ2-4; V: TRBV7-2; DNA: TGTGCCAGCAGCTTAAGTCGGGACATAAGAAACATTCAGTACTTC; CDR3: CASSLSRDIRNIQYF
size: .; D: .; J: TRBJ1-1; V: TRBV27; DNA: TGTGCCAGCAGTAGACCTGGGACGAAGAACACTGAAGCTTTCTTT; CDR3: CASSRPGTKNTEAFF
size: many; D: .; J: TRBJ2-7; V: TRBV4-1; DNA: TGCGCCAGCAGCCAAGAGACGGTAAGCTCCTACGAGCAGTACTTC; CDR3: CASSQETVSSYEQYF
size: medium-sized; D: .; J: TRBJ2-1; V: TRBV28; DNA: TGTGCCAGCAGTTTAATCGGGGGCTACAATGAGCAGTTCTTC; CDR3: CASSLIGGYNEQFF
size: .; D: .; J: TRBJ2-3; V: TRBV7-8; DNA: TGTGCCAGCAGCTTAGAAGGCCCCTTAGATACGCAGTATTTT; CDR3: CASSLEGPLDTQYF
size: .; D: .; J: TRBJ2-3; V: TRBV20-1; DNA: TGCAGTGCTGGGAACCAGGGGTGGACGCAGTATTTT; CDR3: CSAGNQGWTQYF
size: many; D: TRBD1; J: TRBJ1-2; V: TRBV6-5; DNA: TGTGCCAGCAGTTACTCAACAGGGGAGTTGGATGGCTACACCTTC; CDR3: CASSYSTGELDGYTF
size: many; D: .; J: TRBJ2-7; V: TRBV5-6; DNA: TGTGCCAGCAGCAGTCGGAGCGAGCAGTACTTC; CDR3: CASSSRSEQYF
size: many; D: TRBD2; J: TRBJ2-7; V: TRBV9; DNA: TGTGCCAGCAGCGGTGGGGGTAGCGGGGCTTCCTACGAGCAGTACTTC; CDR3: CASSGGGSGASYEQYF
size: many; D: TRBD1; J: TRBJ1-4; V: TRBV30; DNA: TGTGCCTGGAGCTGGTCGGGACAGTATAATGAAAAACTGTTTTTT; CDR3: CAWSWSGQYNEKLFF
size: .; D: TRBD2; J: TRBJ2-5; V: TRBV11-2; DNA: TGTGCCAGCAGCCGAGACCGGACTAGCGGTCCCCAGTACTTC; CDR3: CASSRDRTSGPQYF